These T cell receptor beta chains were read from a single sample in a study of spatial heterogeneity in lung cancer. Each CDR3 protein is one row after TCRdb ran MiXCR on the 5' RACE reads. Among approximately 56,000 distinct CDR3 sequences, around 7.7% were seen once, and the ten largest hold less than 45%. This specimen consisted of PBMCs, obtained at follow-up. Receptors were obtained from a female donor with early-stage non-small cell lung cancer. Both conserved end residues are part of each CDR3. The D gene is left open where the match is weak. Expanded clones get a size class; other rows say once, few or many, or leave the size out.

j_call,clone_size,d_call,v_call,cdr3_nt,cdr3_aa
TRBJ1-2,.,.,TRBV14,TGTGCCAGCAGCCAAGAAGCTTTATTCAACTATGGCTACACCTTC,CASSQEALFNYGYTF
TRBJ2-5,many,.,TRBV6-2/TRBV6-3,TGTGCCAGCAGTTATGTTGGGACCCAGTACTTC,CASSYVGTQYF
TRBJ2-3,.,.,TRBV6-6,TGTGCCAGCAGTTACGTGGACACTTCTAGCACAGATACGCAGTATTTT,CASSYVDTSSTDTQYF
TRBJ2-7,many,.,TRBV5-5,TGTGCCAGCAGCTTGGGAGGGAACGGCTACGAGCAGTACTTC,CASSLGGNGYEQYF
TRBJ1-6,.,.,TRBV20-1,TGCAGTGCTAGAGATGGAGGGTCTCAGGTGGGCCCCCTCCACTTT,CSARDGGSQVGPLHF
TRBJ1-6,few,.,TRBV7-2,TGTGCCAGCAGCTTGAGAGGGGGGCCAAATTCACCCCTCCACTTT,CASSLRGGPNSPLHF
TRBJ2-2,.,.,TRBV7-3,TGTGCCAGCAGCCCCCAGTTAGGGGCCGGGGAGCTGTTTTTT,CASSPQLGAGELFF
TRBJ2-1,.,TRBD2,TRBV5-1,TGCGCCAGCAGCTTTTCTAGCGGGGGGGCGGCTCAGGATGAGCAGTTCTTC,CASSFSSGGAAQDEQFF
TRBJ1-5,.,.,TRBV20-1,TGCAGTGCTGGGTATCAGGGGAAGGATTCCCAGCATTTT,CSAGYQGKDSQHF
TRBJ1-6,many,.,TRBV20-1,TGCAGTGCTGGCGAAGGCTCCTATAATTCACCCCTCCACTTT,CSAGEGSYNSPLHF
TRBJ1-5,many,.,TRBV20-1,TGCAGTGCTAGGGGGGATGGTGATCAGCCCCAGCATTTT,CSARGDGDQPQHF
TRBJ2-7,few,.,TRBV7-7,TGTGCTAGCAGCTTAGCGGTAAAGGGCCCCTACGAGCAGTACTTC,CASSLAVKGPYEQYF
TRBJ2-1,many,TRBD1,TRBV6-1,TGTGCCAGCGTCGAACCGGGACAGGGGTTAATGGATGAGCAGTTCTTC,CASVEPGQGLMDEQFF
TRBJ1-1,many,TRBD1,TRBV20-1,TGCAGTGCGAGAAGACAGGGACTTATGAACACTGAAGCTTTCTTT,CSARRQGLMNTEAFF
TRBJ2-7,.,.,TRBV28,TGTGCCAGCAGTTTCCCCGGGCTATCCAGGGAGCAGTACTTC,CASSFPGLSREQYF
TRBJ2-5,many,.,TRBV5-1,TGCGCCAGCAGCCATCCGAAGGGGCAAGAGACCCAGTACTTC,CASSHPKGQETQYF
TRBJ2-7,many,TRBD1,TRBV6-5,TGTGCCACCAAAACCCCAGGGGGTACCTCCTACGAGCAGTACTTC,CATKTPGGTSYEQYF
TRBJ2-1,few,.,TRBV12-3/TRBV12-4,TGTGCCAGCAGTTTACAGACCAGTGAAAATGAGCAGTTCTTC,CASSLQTSENEQFF
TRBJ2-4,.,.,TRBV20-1,TGCAGTGCTAGAGGAGGGGGGGTAGCCAAAAACATTCAGTACTTC,CSARGGGVAKNIQYF
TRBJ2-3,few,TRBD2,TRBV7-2,TGTGCCAGCAGCTTAGGGCCTAGCGGGCTCAGCACAGATACGCAGTATTTT,CASSLGPSGLSTDTQYF
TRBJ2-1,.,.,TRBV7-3,TGTGCCAGCAGCCCCATAGGGACGGCGGGCCCCTACAATGAGCAGTTCTTC,CASSPIGTAGPYNEQFF
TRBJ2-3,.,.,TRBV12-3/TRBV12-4,TGTGCCAGCAGTTTCCCCTCGGACATCACAGATACGCAGTATTTT,CASSFPSDITDTQYF
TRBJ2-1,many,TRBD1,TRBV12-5,TGTGCTAGTGGTTTGCCAGGGGGCAGTAGCTCCTACAATGAGCAGTTCTTC,CASGLPGGSSSYNEQFF
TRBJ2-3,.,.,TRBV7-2,TGTGCCAGCAGCACGAACCGGGAAGGTACGCAGTATTTT,CASSTNREGTQYF
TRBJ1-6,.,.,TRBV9,TGTGCCAGCAGCGCCCTTGGACAGTCGAGCAATTCACCCCTCCACTTT,CASSALGQSSNSPLHF
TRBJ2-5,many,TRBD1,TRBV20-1,TGCAGTGCTAAGCTGACAGGGCGCGAGACCCAGTACTTC,CSAKLTGRETQYF
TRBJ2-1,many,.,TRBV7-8,TGTGCCAGCAGCTTGGGTCGACAAACGTGGAGTAAGTTCTTC,CASSLGRQTWSKFF
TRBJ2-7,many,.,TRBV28,TGTGCCAGCAGTCCAACCGGAGGTGCTCTGGGGTACGAGCAGTACTTC,CASSPTGGALGYEQYF
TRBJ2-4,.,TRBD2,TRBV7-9,TGTGCCAGCAGCTTATTAGCGGGCGAAGCCAAAAACATTCAGTACTTC,CASSLLAGEAKNIQYF
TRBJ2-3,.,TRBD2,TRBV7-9,TGTGCCAGCAGCCCCCTAGCGGGGGTGGCGGATACGCAGTATTTT,CASSPLAGVADTQYF
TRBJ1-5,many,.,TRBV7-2,TGTGCCAGCAGCCCCGAGGGGTACGAGGGTCAGCCCCAGCATTTT,CASSPEGYEGQPQHF
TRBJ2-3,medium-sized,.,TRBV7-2,TGTGCCAGCAGCTTAGAGGCGGAAAATACGCAGTATTTT,CASSLEAENTQYF
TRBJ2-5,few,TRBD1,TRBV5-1,TGCGCCAGCAGCTTGGAAGGGACAGAAGAGACCCAGTACTTC,CASSLEGTEETQYF
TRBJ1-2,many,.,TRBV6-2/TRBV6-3,TGTGCCAGCAGTTACCCTAGTGAGGATGGCTACACCTTC,CASSYPSEDGYTF
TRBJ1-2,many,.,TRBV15,TGTGCCACCAGCAGAGGATCAGGGGACTATGGCTACACCTTC,CATSRGSGDYGYTF
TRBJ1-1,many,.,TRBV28,TGTGCCAGCAGTTCCAATACCGTAACGGCTTTCTTT,CASSSNTVTAFF
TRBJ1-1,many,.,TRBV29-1,TGCAGCGTTGGGCGTGGGGTTGCGAATACTGAAGCTTTCTTT,CSVGRGVANTEAFF
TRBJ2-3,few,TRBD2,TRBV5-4,TGTGCCAGCAAGGCGGGGGGGCGTGGCACAGATACGCAGTATTTT,CASKAGGRGTDTQYF
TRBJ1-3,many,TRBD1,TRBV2,TGTGCCAGCAGTTCAGGGGGCGCGGGTTACGGAAACACCATATATTTT,CASSSGGAGYGNTIYF
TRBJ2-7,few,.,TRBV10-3,TGTGCCATCAGTTCCCCCACTCGGGGGGCCGACGAGCAGTACTTC,CAISSPTRGADEQYF
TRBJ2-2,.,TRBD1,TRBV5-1,TGCGCCAGCAGTGCCGGGACAGGGAACACCGGGGAGCTGTTTTTT,CASSAGTGNTGELFF
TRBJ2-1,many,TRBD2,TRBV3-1,TGTGCCAGCAGCTTGAGCGGGGGTCCCTCCAATGAGCAGTTCTTC,CASSLSGGPSNEQFF
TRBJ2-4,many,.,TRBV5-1,TGCGCCAGCAGCTTGGGAGGAAAGATTACAGACATTCAGTACTTC,CASSLGGKITDIQYF
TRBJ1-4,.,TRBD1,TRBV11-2,TGTGCCAGCAGCTTATCCATACAGGGGAATAATGAAAAACTGTTTTTT,CASSLSIQGNNEKLFF
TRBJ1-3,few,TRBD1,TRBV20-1,TGCAGTGCTAGGGGAGGGACAGGCGGAAACACCATATATTTT,CSARGGTGGNTIYF
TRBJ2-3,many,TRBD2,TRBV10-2,TGCGCCAGCAGCCCTAGCGGGGCTCAGGATACGCAGTATTTT,CASSPSGAQDTQYF
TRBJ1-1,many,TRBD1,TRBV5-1,TGCGCCAGCAGCCAGGGGGCAAACACTGAAGCTTTCTTT,CASSQGANTEAFF
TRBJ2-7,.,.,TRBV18,TGTGCCAGTTCACCACCCACCGGTGCAGGGGGAGGCTACGAGCAGTACTTC,CASSPPTGAGGGYEQYF
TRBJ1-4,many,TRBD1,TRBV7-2,TGTGCCAGCAGCAAAGATAGGACAGGGGATGAAAAACTGTTTTTT,CASSKDRTGDEKLFF
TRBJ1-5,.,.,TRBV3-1,TGTGCCAGCAGCCTGGGACACAGCAATCAGCCCCAGCATTTT,CASSLGHSNQPQHF
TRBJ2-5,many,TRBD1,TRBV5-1,TGCGCCAGCAGCTTAGGGACAGGCGACGGAGAGACCCAGTACTTC,CASSLGTGDGETQYF